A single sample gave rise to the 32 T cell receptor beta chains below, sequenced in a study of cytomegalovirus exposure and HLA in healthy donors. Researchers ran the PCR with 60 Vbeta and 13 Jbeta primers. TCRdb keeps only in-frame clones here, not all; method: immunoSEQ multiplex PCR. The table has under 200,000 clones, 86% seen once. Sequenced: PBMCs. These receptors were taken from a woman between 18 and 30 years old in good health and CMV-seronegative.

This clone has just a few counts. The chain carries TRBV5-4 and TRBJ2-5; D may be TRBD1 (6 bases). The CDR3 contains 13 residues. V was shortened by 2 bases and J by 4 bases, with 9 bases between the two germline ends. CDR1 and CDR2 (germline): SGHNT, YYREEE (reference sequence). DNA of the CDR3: TGTGCCAGCAGCTTAACAGGGACAGAGACCCAGTACTTC. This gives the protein CASSLTGTETQYF.

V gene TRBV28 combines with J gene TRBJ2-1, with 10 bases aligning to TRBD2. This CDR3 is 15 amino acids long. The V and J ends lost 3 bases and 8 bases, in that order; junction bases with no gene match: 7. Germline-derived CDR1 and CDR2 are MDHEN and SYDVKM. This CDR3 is CASSFLLAGIYEQFF. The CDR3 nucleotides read TGTGCCAGCAGTTTTCTACTAGCGGGAATATATGAGCAGTTCTTC.

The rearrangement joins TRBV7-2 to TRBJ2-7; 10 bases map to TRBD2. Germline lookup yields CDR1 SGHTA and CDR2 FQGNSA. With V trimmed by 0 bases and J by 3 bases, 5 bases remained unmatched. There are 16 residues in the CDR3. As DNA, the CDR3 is TGTGCCAGCAGCTTAGCTAGCGGGAGGACGAGCTACGAGCAGTACTTC. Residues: CASSLASGRTSYEQYF.

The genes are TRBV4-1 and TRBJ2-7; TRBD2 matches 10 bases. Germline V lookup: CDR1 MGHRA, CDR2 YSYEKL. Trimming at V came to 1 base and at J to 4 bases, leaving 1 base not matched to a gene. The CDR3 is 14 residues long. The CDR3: CASSQASGSYEQYF. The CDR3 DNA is TGCGCCAGCAGCCAAGCTAGCGGGAGTTACGAGCAGTACTTC.

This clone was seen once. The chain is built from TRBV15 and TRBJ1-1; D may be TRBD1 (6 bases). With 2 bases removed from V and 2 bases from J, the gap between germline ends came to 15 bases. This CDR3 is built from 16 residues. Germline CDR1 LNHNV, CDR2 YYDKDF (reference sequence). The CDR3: CATSRQEGVRNTEAFF. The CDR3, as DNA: TGTGCCACCAGCAGACAAGAGGGGGTGCGAAACACTGAAGCTTTCTTT. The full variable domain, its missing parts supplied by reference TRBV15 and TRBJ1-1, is DAMVIQNPRYQVTQFGKPVTLSCSQTLNHNVMYWYQQKSSQAPKLLFHYYDKDFNNEADTPDNFQSRRPNTSFCFLDIRSPGLGDTAMYLCATSRQEGVRNTEAFFGQGTRLTVV.

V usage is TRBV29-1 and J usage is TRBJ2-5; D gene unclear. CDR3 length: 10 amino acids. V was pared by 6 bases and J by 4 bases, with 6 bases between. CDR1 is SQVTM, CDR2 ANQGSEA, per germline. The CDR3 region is CSVGRETQYF. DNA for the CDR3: TGCAGCGTCGGTAGAGAGACCCAGTACTTC.

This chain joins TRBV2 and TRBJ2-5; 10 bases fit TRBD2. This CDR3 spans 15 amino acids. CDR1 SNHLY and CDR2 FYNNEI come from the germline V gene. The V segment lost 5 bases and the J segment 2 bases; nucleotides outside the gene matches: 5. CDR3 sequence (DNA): TGTGCCAGCAGTCCTAGCGGGAGTACTCAAGAGACCCAGTACTTC. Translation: CASSPSGSTQETQYF.

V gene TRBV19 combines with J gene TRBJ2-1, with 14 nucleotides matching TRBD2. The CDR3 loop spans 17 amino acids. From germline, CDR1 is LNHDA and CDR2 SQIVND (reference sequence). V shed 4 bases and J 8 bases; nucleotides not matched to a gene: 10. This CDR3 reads CASSTRLAGGLEDEQFF. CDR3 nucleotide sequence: TGTGCCAGTAGTACCAGACTAGCGGGGGGGCTTGAGGATGAGCAGTTCTTC.

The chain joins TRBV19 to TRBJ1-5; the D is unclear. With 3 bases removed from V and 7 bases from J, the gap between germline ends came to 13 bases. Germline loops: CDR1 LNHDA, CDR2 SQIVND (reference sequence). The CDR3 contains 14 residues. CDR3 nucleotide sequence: TGTGCCAGTAGTATGGGGAGGCTGGGGCAGCCCCAGCATTTT. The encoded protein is CASSMGRLGQPQHF.

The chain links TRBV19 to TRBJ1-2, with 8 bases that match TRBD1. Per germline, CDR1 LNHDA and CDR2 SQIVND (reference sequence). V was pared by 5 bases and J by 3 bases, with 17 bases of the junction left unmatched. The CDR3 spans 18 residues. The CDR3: CASSPSMDRELRDYGYTF. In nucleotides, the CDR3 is TGTGCCAGTAGTCCATCGATGGACAGGGAACTAAGGGACTATGGCTACACCTTC.

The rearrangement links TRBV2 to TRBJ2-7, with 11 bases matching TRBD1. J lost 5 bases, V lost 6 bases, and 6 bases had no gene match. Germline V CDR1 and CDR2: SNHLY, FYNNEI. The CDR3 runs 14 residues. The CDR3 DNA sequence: TGTGCCAGCAGACCCTGGACAGGGGGCAACGAGCAGTACTTC. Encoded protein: CASRPWTGGNEQYF.

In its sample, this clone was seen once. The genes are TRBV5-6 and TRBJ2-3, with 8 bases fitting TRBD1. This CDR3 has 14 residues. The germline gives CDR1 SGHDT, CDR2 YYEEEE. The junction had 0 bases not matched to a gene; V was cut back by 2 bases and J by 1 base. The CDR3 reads CASSLQGGTDTQYF. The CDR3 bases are TGTGCCAGCAGCTTACAGGGGGGCACAGATACGCAGTATTTT.

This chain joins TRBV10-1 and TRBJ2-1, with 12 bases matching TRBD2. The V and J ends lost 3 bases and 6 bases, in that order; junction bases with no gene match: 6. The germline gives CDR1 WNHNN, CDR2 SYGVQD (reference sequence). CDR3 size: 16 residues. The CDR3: CASSDFKTSGSNEQFF. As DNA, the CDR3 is TGCGCCAGCAGTGATTTCAAGACTAGCGGGAGCAATGAGCAGTTCTTC.

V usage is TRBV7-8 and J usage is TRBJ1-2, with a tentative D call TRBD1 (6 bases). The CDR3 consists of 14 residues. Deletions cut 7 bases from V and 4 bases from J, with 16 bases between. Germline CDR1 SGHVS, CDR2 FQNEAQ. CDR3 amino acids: CASTTGGAGYGYTF. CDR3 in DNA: TGTGCCAGCACCACCGGGGGGGCTGGCTATGGCTACACCTTC.

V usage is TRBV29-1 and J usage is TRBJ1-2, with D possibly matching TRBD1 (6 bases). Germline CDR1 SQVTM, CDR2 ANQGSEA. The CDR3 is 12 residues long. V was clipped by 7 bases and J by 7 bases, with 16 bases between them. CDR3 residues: CSGTAGVGGYTF. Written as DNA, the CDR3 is TGCAGCGGGACAGCTGGTGTAGGTGGCTACACCTTC.

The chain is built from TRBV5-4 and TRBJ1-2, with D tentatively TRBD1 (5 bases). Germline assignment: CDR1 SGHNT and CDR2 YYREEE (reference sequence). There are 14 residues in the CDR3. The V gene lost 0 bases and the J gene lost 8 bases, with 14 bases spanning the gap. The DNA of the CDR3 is TGTGCCAGCAGCTTGGCCGGGCAGGGTAAAGGCTACACCTTC. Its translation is CASSLAGQGKGYTF.

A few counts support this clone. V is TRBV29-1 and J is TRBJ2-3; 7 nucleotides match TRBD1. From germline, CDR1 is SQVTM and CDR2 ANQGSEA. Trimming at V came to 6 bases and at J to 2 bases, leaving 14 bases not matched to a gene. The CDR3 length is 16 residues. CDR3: CSVGTGQASHTDTQYF. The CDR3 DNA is TGCAGCGTGGGGACCGGACAGGCCTCACACACAGATACGCAGTATTTT.

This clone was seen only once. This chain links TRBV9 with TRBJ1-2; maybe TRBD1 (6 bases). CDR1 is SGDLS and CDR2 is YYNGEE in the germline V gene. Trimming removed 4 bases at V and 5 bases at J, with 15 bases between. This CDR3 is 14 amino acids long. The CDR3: CASSPATGQYGYTF. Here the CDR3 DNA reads TGTGCCAGCAGCCCAGCGACAGGACAGTATGGCTACACCTTC.

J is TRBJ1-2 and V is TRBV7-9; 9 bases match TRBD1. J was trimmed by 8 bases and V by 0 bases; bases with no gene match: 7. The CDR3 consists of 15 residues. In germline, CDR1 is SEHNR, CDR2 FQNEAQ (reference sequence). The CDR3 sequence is CASSLAQQGAGGYTF. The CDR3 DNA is TGTGCCAGCAGCTTAGCCCAACAGGGGGCAGGAGGCTACACCTTC.

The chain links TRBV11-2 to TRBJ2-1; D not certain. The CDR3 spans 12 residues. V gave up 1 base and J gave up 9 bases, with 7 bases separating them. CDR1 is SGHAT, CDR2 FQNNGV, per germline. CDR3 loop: CASSLVVSEQFF. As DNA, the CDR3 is TGTGCCAGCAGCTTAGTGGTGAGTGAGCAGTTCTTC.

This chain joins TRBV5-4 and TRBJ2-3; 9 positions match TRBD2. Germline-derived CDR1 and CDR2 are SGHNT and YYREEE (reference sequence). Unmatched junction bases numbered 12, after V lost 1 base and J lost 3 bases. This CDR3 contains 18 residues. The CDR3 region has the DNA TGTGCCAGCAGCTTGAAATTCCCTAGCGGGGTAATTACAGATACGCAGTATTTT. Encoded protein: CASSLKFPSGVITDTQYF.

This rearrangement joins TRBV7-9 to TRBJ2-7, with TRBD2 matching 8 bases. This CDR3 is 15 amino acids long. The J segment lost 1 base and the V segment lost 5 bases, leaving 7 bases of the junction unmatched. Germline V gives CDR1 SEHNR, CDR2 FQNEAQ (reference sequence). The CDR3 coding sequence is TGTGCCAGCAGCCCGAGTAGCGGGGATTCCTACGAGCAGTACTTC. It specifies CASSPSSGDSYEQYF.

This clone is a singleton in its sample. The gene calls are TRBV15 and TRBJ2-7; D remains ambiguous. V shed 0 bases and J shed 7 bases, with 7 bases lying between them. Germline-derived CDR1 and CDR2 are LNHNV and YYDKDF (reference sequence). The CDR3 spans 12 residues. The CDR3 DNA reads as TGTGCCACCAGCAGAGATCTGTATGAGCAGTACTTC. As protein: CATSRDLYEQYF.

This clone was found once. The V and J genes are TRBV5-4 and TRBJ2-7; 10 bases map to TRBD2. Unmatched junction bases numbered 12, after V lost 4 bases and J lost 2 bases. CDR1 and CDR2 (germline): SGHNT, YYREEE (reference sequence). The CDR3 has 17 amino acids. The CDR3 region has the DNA TGTGCCAGCAGCCCTAGACAAGGACTAGCGGTCCCCTACGAGCAGTACTTC. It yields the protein CASSPRQGLAVPYEQYF.

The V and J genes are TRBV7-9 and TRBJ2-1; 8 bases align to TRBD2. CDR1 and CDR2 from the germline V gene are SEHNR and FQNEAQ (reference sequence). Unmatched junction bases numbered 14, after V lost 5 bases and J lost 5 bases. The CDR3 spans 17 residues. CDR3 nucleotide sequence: TGTGCCAGCAGCCCCCAAGCCGGGACTAGGGGAGACAATGAGCAGTTCTTC. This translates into CASSPQAGTRGDNEQFF.

CDR3 bases: TGTGCCAGCAGTCCGGGACAGGGGCGAGGCTACACCTTC. Translation: CASSPGQGRGYTF. V and J are TRBV25-1 and TRBJ1-2; 10 bases line up with TRBD1. The V gene end was trimmed by 5 bases and the J gene end by 8 bases; junction bases not matched to a gene: 5. This CDR3 region has 13 residues. Looked up from germline, CDR1 is MGHDK and CDR2 is SYGVNS.

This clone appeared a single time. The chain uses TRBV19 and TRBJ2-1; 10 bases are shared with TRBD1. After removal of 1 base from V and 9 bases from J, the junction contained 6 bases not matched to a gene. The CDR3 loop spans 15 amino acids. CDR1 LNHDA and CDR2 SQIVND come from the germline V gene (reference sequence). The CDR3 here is CASSIGQGAGGEQFF. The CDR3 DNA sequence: TGTGCCAGTAGTATAGGACAGGGGGCAGGTGGTGAGCAGTTCTTC.

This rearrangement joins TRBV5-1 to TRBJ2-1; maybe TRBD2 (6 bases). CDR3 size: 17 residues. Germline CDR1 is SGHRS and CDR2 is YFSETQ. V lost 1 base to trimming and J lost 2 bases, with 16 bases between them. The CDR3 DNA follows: TGCGCCAGCAGCTTGTTGGGTCACCGGGAGCCCTACAATGAGCAGTTCTTC. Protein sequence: CASSLLGHREPYNEQFF.

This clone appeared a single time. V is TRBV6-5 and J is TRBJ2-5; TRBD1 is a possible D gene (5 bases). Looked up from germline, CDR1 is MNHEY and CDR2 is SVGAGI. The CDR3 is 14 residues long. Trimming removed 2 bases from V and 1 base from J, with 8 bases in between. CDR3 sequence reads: CASSYQGAQETQYF. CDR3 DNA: TGTGCCAGCAGTTACCAAGGGGCCCAAGAGACCCAGTACTTC.

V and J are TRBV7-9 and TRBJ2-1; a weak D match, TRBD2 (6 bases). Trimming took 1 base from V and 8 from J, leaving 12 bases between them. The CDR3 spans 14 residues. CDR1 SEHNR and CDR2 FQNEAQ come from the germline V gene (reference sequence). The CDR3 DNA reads TGTGCCAGCAGCTTAGTTCCGGGGGTCTATGAGCAGTTCTTC. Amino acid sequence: CASSLVPGVYEQFF.

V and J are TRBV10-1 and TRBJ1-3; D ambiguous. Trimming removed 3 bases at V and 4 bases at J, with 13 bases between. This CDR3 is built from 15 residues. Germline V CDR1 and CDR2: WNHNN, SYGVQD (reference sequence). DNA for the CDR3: TGCGCCAGCAGTGAAGCGGGATCCTCGGGAAACACCATATATTTT. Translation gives CASSEAGSSGNTIYF.

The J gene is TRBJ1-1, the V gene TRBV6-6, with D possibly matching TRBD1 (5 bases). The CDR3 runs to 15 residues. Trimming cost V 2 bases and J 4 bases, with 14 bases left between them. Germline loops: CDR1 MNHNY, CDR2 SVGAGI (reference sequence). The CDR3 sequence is CASSYGDSPGTEAFF. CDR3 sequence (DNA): TGTGCCAGCAGTTACGGCGACAGTCCCGGCACTGAAGCTTTCTTT.